The next 27 T cell receptor beta chains were all read from a single sample in a study of a mutant IDH1 vaccine in newly diagnosed glioma. The time point denotes: baseline, week 1 (first vaccination visit). Regarding treatment: pre-vaccination baseline after standard-of-care therapy. Profiled with immunoSEQ multiplex PCR; TCRdb holds only in-frame clones, not every one. The sample consists of roughly 50,000 clones, roughly 80% of them appearing once. The sample consisted of PBMCs, taken from a glioma patient treated with radiotherapy, temozolomide or both. These receptors all stem from a young man with glioma.

The chain carries TRBV2 and TRBJ2-3; D might be TRBD2 (5 bases). There are 16 residues in the CDR3. The germline V and J ends were trimmed by 0 bases and 2 bases, with 12 bases remaining between them. CDR1 and CDR2 (germline): SNHLY, FYNNEI. The DNA of the CDR3 is TGTGCCAGCAGTGAAGCGCAGAGCGGTCCCACAGATACGCAGTATTTT. Translated, it gives CASSEAQSGPTDTQYF. The full variable domain, with the rest looked up from reference TRBV2 and TRBJ2-3, is EPEVTQTPSHQVTQMGQEVILRCVPISNHLYFYWYRQILGQKVEFLVSFYNNEISEKSEIFDDQFSVERPDGSNFTLKIRSTKLEDSAMYFCASSEAQSGPTDTQYFGPGTRLTVL.

The DNA of the CDR3 is TGTGCCTGGCGGAACAGGGGATCAGCTGTTATGGACACTGAAGCTTTCTTT. This translates into CAWRNRGSAVMDTEAFF. This chain joins TRBV30 and TRBJ1-1; 7 nucleotides align to TRBD1. This CDR3 is 17 amino acids long. Germline CDR1 GTSNPN, CDR2 SVGIG (reference sequence). Trimming cost V 5 bases and J 3 bases; bases outside gene matches: 18. The variable domain in full, completed from reference TRBV30 and TRBJ1-1, reads SQTIHQWPATLVQPVGSPLSLECTVEGTSNPNLYWYRQAAGRGLQLLFYSVGIGQISSEVPQNLSASRPQDRQFILSSKKLLLSDSGFYLCAWRNRGSAVMDTEAFFGQGTRLTVV.

This chain joins TRBV5-1 and TRBJ1-6; 9 nucleotides agree with TRBD1. Germline assignment: CDR1 SGHRS and CDR2 YFSETQ. The CDR3 covers 14 residues. V trimming: 5 bases; J trimming: 11 bases; junction bases outside the gene matches: 8. The CDR3 here is CASRWDRDFTPLHF. DNA of the CDR3: TGCGCCAGCAGATGGGACAGGGATTTCACACCCCTCCACTTT. Based on the CDR3 plus reference TRBV5-1 and TRBJ1-6, the full variable domain is KAGVTQTPRYLIKTRGQQVTLSCSPISGHRSVSWYQQTPGQGLQFLFEYFSETQRNKGNFPGRFSGRQFSNSRSEMNVSTLELGDSALYLCASRWDRDFTPLHFGNGTRLTVT.

V usage is TRBV30 and J usage is TRBJ2-2; no definite D call. Trimming took 2 bases from V and 2 from J, leaving 12 bases between them. CDR3 length: 15 residues. Germline CDR1 is GTSNPN and CDR2 is SVGIG (reference sequence). Here the CDR3 reads CAWSMRPRNTGELFF. The CDR3 DNA follows: TGTGCCTGGAGTATGCGGCCTCGAAACACCGGGGAGCTGTTTTTT.

The chain combines TRBV6-5 with TRBJ1-2; D perhaps matches TRBD1 (6 bases). From germline, CDR1 is MNHEY and CDR2 SVGAGI. V lost 7 bases, J lost 7 bases, and 19 bases lay in between. The CDR3 extends over 14 amino acids. This CDR3 is CASTQGQGLTGYTF. Written as DNA, the CDR3 is TGTGCCAGCACCCAGGGGCAGGGGTTGACTGGCTACACCTTC.

V gene TRBV30 combines with J gene TRBJ1-1, with 7 bases aligning to TRBD1. The trim removed 7 bases at V and 0 bases at J, leaving 23 bases unmatched. Germline V CDR1 and CDR2: GTSNPN, SVGIG (reference sequence). This CDR3 is 19 amino acids long. CDR3 bases: TGTGCCTTCCACCAATTCACGGGACAGTCGAGCTCCATGAACACTGAAGCTTTCTTT. Encoded protein: CAFHQFTGQSSSMNTEAFF.

As DNA, the CDR3 is TGTGCCAGTAGTATAATCCAGGGGGACACAGATACGCAGTATTTT. This codes for CASSIIQGDTDTQYF. The rearrangement links TRBV19 to TRBJ2-3, with 7 positions matching TRBD1. The CDR3 is 15 amino acids. Germline trimming cut 2 bases from V and 2 bases from J; bases unmatched to any gene: 4. The germline V gene encodes CDR1 LNHDA and CDR2 SQIVND (reference sequence).

This clone is termed medium-sized. V and J are TRBV11-2 and TRBJ1-2; D remains ambiguous. CDR1 is SGHAT, CDR2 FQNNGV, per germline. The CDR3 length is 15 residues. V shed 3 bases and J shed 2 bases, with 13 bases lying between them. The CDR3 DNA reads TGTGCCAGCAGCTTCCTTGGCTCGGGGAACTATGGCTACACCTTC. It is translated as CASSFLGSGNYGYTF. Combining the CDR3 with reference TRBV11-2 and TRBJ1-2 gives the whole variable domain EAGVAQSPRYKIIEKRQSVAFWCNPISGHATLYWYQQILGQGPKLLIQFQNNGVVDDSQLPKDRFSAERLKGVDSTLKIQPAKLEDSAVYLCASSFLGSGNYGYTFGSGTRLTVV.

This chain joins TRBV30 and TRBJ2-3, with a tentative D call TRBD2 (7 bases). Trimming pared 3 bases from V and 6 bases from J, leaving 22 bases between. There are 16 residues in the CDR3. Germline CDR1 GTSNPN, CDR2 SVGIG (reference sequence). In nucleotides, the CDR3 is TGTGCCTGGAGGGTACGTGCAGGGGAGGGAGGCGATACGCAGTATTTT. Protein sequence: CAWRVRAGEGGDTQYF.

The chain has TRBV18 and TRBJ1-3, with D possibly being TRBD1 (6 bases). Germline lookup yields CDR1 KGHSH and CDR2 LQKENI. The V end lost 5 bases, the J end lost 7 bases, and 21 bases lay between the germline ends. The CDR3 has 16 amino acids. The CDR3 bases are TGTGCCAGCTCATCACGCGGGGGCTCAGGGTGGAACACCATATATTTT. Amino acids: CASSSRGGSGWNTIYF.

By sample share, this clone is medium-sized. The V gene is TRBV4-2, the J gene TRBJ1-1; D not certain. The CDR3 is 13 residues long. Trimming took off 2 bases at V and 1 base at J, with 5 bases between the two ends. CDR1 is LGHNA and CDR2 is YNFKEQ in the germline V gene. CDR3 in DNA: TGTGCCAGCAGCCAAATGGGGAACACTGAAGCTTTCTTT. Protein product: CASSQMGNTEAFF.

The chain couples TRBV6-5 to TRBJ1-5; tentative D call: TRBD1 (6 bases). This CDR3 spans 14 amino acids. Trimming removed 6 bases from V and 9 bases from J, with 18 bases in between. Germline loops: CDR1 MNHEY, CDR2 SVGAGI. The CDR3 DNA sequence: TGTGCCAGCAGCCCTACAGGGACCCCCCGGCCCCAGCATTTT. Its protein product is CASSPTGTPRPQHF.

The V call is TRBV5-4, the J call TRBJ1-2, with D hard to call. Trimming shortened V by 2 bases and J by 2 bases, and 7 bases separated the two germline ends. The germline CDR1 and CDR2 sequences are SGHNT and YYREEE (reference sequence). The CDR3 length is 13 residues. The CDR3, as DNA: TGTGCCAGCAGCTTCGACATAAACTATGGCTACACCTTC. It yields the protein CASSFDINYGYTF. The variable domain in full, with the rest retrieved from reference TRBV5-4 and TRBJ1-2, is ETGVTQSPTHLIKTRGQQVTLRCSSQSGHNTVSWYQQALGQGPQFIFQYYREEENGRGNFPPRFSGLQFPNYSSELNVNALELDDSALYLCASSFDINYGYTFGSGTRLTVV.

The chain carries TRBV7-9 and TRBJ1-2, with D possibly being TRBD1 (5 bases). With 7 bases removed from V and 2 bases from J, the gap between germline ends came to 17 bases. The germline CDR1 and CDR2 sequences are SEHNR and FQNEAQ (reference sequence). The CDR3 consists of 15 residues. The CDR3 nucleotides read TGTGCCAGCATTGGAGGGGCAGTTTCGAACTATGGCTACACCTTC. As protein: CASIGGAVSNYGYTF.

The rearrangement uses TRBV4-3 and TRBJ1-2, with D perhaps matching TRBD1 (6 bases). Germline values: CDR1 LGHNA, CDR2 YSLEER. This CDR3 has 14 residues. The germline V and J ends were trimmed by 4 bases and 8 bases, with 17 bases remaining between them. CDR3 loop: CASSLGGLLGGYTF. The CDR3 bases are TGCGCCAGCAGCCTGGGGGGCCTACTGGGGGGCTACACCTTC.

The chain carries TRBV6-5 and TRBJ2-7; 9 bases match TRBD1. With 6 bases clipped from V and 5 bases from J, the junction kept 11 bases outside the gene matches. Germline V lookup: CDR1 MNHEY, CDR2 SVGAGI. The CDR3 is 15 residues long. The CDR3 bases are TGTGCCAGCAGCCCCGGGACAGGGTTTATCGACGAGCAGTACTTC. Translating gives CASSPGTGFIDEQYF.

This rearrangement joins TRBV25-1 to TRBJ2-7; the match to TRBD1 covers 10 bases. Germline V gene sequence: CDR1 MGHDK, CDR2 SYGVNS. The V segment lost 6 bases and the J segment 4 bases; nucleotides outside the gene matches: 6. The CDR3 runs to 14 residues. This chain's CDR3 is CASRGVGQGYEQYF. As DNA, the CDR3 is TGTGCCAGCAGGGGTGTGGGACAGGGGTACGAGCAGTACTTC.

This clone is classed as medium-sized. V usage is TRBV9 and J usage is TRBJ1-5, with 8 bases fitting TRBD1. Trimming cost V 4 bases and J 2 bases; bases outside gene matches: 5. CDR3 size: 15 residues. The V gene's germline CDR1 is SGDLS and CDR2 YYNGEE. CDR3 sequence: CASSRQGSGNQPQHF. DNA for the CDR3: TGTGCCAGCAGCCGACAGGGGAGTGGCAATCAGCCCCAGCATTTT.

This clone appeared a few times. The chain has TRBV29-1 and TRBJ1-4; 8 bases agree with TRBD1. V gave up 5 bases and J gave up 7 bases; unmatched junction bases: 9. This CDR3 has 14 amino acids. CDR1 is SQVTM and CDR2 is ANQGSEA in the germline V gene. This CDR3 is CSVSSGGAGEKLFF. The CDR3 region has the DNA TGCAGCGTTTCTTCAGGGGGCGCGGGTGAAAAACTGTTTTTT.

This sequence joins TRBV13 and TRBJ2-7; D is ambiguous. This CDR3 is 14 amino acids long. Germline assignment: CDR1 PRHDT and CDR2 FYEKMQ (reference sequence). V lost 0 bases, J lost 3 bases, and 9 bases lay in between. The DNA of the CDR3 is TGTGCCAGCAGCTTAGGTGGCGCCTACTACGAGCAGTACTTC. This sequence encodes CASSLGGAYYEQYF.

This clone was detected once. The chain is built from TRBV5-8 and TRBJ2-5; D is uncertain. The germline V gene has CDR1 SGHTS and CDR2 YDEGEE. The V and J ends lost 8 bases and 5 bases respectively, with 10 bases between them. This CDR3 comprises 11 residues. For the CDR3, the DNA is TGTGCCAGTAGCCGACTCGAGACCCAGTACTTC. This sequence encodes CASSRLETQYF.

The V gene is TRBV19, the J gene TRBJ1-1; D gene ambiguous. The CDR3 has 14 residues. Germline V gene sequence: CDR1 LNHDA, CDR2 SQIVND (reference sequence). The V and J ends lost 6 bases and 0 bases respectively, with 11 bases between them. DNA of the CDR3: TGTGCCAGTAGACTCGGTCACCTGAACACTGAAGCTTTCTTT. The encoded protein is CASRLGHLNTEAFF.

Only one count was recorded for this clone. The V and J genes are TRBV18 and TRBJ2-1; 11 bases agree with TRBD2. Germline V gives CDR1 KGHSH, CDR2 LQKENI. The CDR3 consists of 16 residues. V shed 3 bases and J 2 bases; nucleotides not matched to a gene: 3. The CDR3 reads CASSPGTSGAYNEQFF. The CDR3 region has the DNA TGTGCCAGCTCACCCGGGACTAGCGGAGCCTACAATGAGCAGTTCTTC.

This chain joins TRBV29-1 and TRBJ2-1; 7 positions agree with TRBD2. V lost 7 bases to trimming and J lost 0 bases; unmatched junction nucleotides: 9. The CDR3 length is 15 residues. Per the germline V gene, CDR1 is SQVTM and CDR2 is ANQGSEA. CDR3 residues: CSADARDYSYNEQFF. CDR3 nucleotide sequence: TGCAGCGCCGATGCCCGGGACTACTCCTACAATGAGCAGTTCTTC.

The chain is built from TRBV5-1 and TRBJ2-2; D uncertain. This CDR3 contains 16 residues. Germline CDR1 is SGHRS and CDR2 is YFSETQ. V gave up 2 bases and J gave up 2 bases, with 13 bases separating them. The CDR3 region is CASSLRPLHNTGELFF. CDR3 DNA sequence: TGCGCCAGCAGCTTAAGGCCGCTACATAACACCGGGGAGCTGTTTTTT. Looking up the rest from reference TRBV5-1 and TRBJ2-2 gives the full variable domain: KAGVTQTPRYLIKTRGQQVTLSCSPISGHRSVSWYQQTPGQGLQFLFEYFSETQRNKGNFPGRFSGRQFSNSRSEMNVSTLELGDSALYLCASSLRPLHNTGELFFGEGSRLTVL.

This rearrangement joins TRBV29-1 to TRBJ1-2; maybe TRBD1 (6 bases). With 2 bases removed from V and 0 bases from J, the gap between germline ends came to 25 bases. This CDR3 comprises 19 residues. Per germline, CDR1 SQVTM and CDR2 ANQGSEA. The CDR3 is CSVESWGAVQGRANYGYTF. CDR3 bases: TGCAGCGTTGAAAGTTGGGGAGCCGTTCAGGGGCGGGCTAACTATGGCTACACCTTC.

The rearrangement joins TRBV19 to TRBJ1-2, with 8 bases fitting TRBD1. V lost 8 bases to trimming and J lost 3 bases; unmatched junction nucleotides: 20. This CDR3 region has 18 residues. Germline CDR1 LNHDA, CDR2 SQIVND (reference sequence). CDR3 protein: CASSPVRQGRNHDYGYTF. The CDR3 DNA reads TGTGCCAGTTCACCTGTGAGACAGGGGCGTAACCACGACTATGGCTACACCTTC.